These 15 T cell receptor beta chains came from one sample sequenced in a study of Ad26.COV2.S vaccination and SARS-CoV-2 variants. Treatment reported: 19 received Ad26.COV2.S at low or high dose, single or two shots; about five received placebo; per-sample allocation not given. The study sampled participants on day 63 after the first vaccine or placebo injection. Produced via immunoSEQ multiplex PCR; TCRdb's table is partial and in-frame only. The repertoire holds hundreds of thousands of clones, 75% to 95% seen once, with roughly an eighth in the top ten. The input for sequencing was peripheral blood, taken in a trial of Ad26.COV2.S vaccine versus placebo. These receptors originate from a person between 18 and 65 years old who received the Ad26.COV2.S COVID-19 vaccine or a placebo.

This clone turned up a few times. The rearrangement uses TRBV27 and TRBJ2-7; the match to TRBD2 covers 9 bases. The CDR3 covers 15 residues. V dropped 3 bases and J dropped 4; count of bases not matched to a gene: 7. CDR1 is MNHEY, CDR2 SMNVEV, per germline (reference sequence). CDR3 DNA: TGTGCCAGCAGTTTGATCGATAGCGGGAGTTACGAGCAGTACTTC. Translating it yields CASSLIDSGSYEQYF.

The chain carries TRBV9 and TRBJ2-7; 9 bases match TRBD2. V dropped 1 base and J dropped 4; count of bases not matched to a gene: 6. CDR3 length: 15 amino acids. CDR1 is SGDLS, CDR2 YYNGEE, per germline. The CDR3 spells CASSVLASGDYEQYF. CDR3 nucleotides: TGTGCCAGCAGCGTACTTGCTAGCGGGGATTACGAGCAGTACTTC.

CDR3 sequence: CASSYVPSGDQETQYF. CDR3 DNA sequence: TGTGCCAGCAGTTACGTCCCTAGCGGAGACCAAGAGACCCAGTACTTC. The chain carries TRBV6-5 and TRBJ2-5; 7 bases line up with TRBD2. V lost 2 bases and J lost 0; bases outside the gene matches: 6. Germline-derived CDR1 and CDR2 are MNHEY and SVGAGI. This CDR3 spans 16 amino acids.

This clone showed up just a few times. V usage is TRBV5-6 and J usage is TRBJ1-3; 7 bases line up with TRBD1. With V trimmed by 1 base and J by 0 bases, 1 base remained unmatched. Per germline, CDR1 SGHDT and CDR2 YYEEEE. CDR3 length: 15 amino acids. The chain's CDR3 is CASSLSGGSGNTIYF. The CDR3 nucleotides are TGTGCCAGCAGCTTGTCAGGGGGCTCTGGAAACACCATATATTTT.

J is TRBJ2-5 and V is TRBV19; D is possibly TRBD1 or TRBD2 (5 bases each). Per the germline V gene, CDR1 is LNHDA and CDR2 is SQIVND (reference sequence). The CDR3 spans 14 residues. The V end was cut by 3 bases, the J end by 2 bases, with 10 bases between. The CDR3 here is CASSMWGRQETQYF. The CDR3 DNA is TGTGCCAGTAGTATGTGGGGACGACAAGAGACCCAGTACTTC. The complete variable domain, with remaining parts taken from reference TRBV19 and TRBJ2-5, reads DGGITQSPKYLFRKEGQNVTLSCEQNLNHDAMYWYRQDPGQGLRLIYYSQIVNDFQKGDIAEGYSVSREKKESFPLTVTSAQKNPTAFYLCASSMWGRQETQYFGPGTRLLVL.

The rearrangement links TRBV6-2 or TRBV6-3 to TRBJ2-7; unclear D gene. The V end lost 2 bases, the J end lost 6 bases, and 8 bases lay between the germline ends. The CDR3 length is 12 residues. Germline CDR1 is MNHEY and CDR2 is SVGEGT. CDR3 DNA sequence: TGTGCCAGCAGTTACGAACGGGTCGAGCAGTACTTC. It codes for CASSYERVEQYF.

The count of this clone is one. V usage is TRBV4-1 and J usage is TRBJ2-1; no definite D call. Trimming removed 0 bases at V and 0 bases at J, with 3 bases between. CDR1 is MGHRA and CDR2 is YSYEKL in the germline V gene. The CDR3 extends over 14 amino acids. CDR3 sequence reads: CASSQDPSYNEQFF. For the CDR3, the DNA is TGCGCCAGCAGCCAAGATCCCTCCTACAATGAGCAGTTCTTC.

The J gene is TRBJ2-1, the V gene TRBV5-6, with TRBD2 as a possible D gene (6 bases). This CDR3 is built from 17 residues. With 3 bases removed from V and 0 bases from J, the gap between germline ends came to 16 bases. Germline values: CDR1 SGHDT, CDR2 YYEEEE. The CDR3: CASSSAPGGSSYNEQFF. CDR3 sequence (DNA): TGTGCCAGCAGCTCCGCGCCCGGAGGGAGCTCCTACAATGAGCAGTTCTTC.

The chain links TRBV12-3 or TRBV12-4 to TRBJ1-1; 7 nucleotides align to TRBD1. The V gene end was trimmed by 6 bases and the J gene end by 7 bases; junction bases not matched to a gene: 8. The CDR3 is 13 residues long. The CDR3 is CASRISDRSEAFF. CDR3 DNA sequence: TGTGCCAGCAGAATTTCGGACAGGAGTGAAGCTTTCTTT.

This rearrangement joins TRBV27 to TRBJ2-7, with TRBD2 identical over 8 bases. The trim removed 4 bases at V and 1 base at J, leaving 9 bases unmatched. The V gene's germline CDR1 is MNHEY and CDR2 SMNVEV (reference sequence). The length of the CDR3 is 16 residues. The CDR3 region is CASSSGYGRGSYEQYF. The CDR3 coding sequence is TGTGCCAGCAGTTCGGGTTACGGGAGGGGTTCCTACGAGCAGTACTTC.

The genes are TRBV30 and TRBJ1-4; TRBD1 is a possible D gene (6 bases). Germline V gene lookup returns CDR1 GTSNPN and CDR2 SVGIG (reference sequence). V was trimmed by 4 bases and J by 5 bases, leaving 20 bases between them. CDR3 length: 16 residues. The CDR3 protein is CAWTSFPQGLNEKLFF. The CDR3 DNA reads TGTGCCTGGACCTCCTTTCCTCAGGGGCTGAATGAAAAACTGTTTTTT.

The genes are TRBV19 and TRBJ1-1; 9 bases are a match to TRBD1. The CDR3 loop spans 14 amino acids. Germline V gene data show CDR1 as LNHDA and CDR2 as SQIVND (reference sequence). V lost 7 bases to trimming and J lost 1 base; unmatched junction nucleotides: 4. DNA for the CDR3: TGTGCCAGTACCCACAGGGGGCGGAACACTGAAGCTTTCTTT. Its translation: CASTHRGRNTEAFF.

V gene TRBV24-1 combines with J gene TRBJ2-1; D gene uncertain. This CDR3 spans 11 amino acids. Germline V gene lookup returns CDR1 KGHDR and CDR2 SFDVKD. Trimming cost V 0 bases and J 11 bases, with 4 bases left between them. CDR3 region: CATSDLGQQFF. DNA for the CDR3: TGTGCCACCAGTGATTTGGGACAGCAGTTCTTC.

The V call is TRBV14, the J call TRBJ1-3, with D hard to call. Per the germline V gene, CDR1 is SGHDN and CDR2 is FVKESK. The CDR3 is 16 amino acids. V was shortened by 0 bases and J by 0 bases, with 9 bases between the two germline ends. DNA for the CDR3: TGTGCCAGCAGCCAAGAGTCGGGATTCTCTGGAAACACCATATATTTT. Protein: CASSQESGFSGNTIYF.

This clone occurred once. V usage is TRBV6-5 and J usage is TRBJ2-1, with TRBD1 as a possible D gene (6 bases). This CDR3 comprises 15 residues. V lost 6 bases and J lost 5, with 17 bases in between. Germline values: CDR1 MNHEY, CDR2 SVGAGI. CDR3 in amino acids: CASRSGTHPDNEQFF. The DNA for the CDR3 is TGTGCCAGCAGGTCCGGGACACACCCAGACAATGAGCAGTTCTTC.